This entry concerns a single T cell receptor beta chain. Its antigen is not identified. This specimen belongs to a study of shared clonotypes between healthy human individuals. Study outcomes and limitations: Some clonotypes were shared by all four sorted-subset donors, while others were not shared. The non-shared ones had lower generation probabilities than the shared ones.

CDR3 length: 18 amino acids. Germline CDR1 SEHNR, CDR2 FQNEAQ (reference sequence). V lost 6 bases to trimming and J lost 7 bases, with 25 bases between them. On sorted subsets, replicate PCRs used about 200 ng DNA, or around 30,000 T cell genomes. Some clones are missing from TCRdb's copy, which holds only in-frame ones; the method was immunoSEQ multiplex PCR. The sample contains roughly 1,500,000 clones, about 98% of which appear only once. The chain joins TRBV7-9 to TRBJ1-6; D possibly corresponds to TRBD1 (5 bases). The sample comprised naive CD4+ T cells sorted from blood. As for subset: CD45RA+ positively selected. This sequence was found in a man between 25 and 39 years old in good health. CDR3 sequence: CASSFVERLGPGNSPLHF. Here the CDR3 DNA reads TGTGCCAGCAGTTTCGTCGAAAGGTTGGGGCCTGGGAATTCACCCCTCCACTTT.